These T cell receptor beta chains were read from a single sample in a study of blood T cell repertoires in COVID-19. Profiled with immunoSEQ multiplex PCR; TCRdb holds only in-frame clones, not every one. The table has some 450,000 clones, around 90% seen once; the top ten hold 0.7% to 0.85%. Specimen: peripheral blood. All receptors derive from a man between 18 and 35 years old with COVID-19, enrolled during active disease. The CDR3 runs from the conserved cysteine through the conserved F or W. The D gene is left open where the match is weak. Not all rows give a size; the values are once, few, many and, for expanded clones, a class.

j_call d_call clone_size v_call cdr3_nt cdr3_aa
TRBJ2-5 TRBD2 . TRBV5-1 TGCGCCAGCAGCTTGCGAACTAGCGGGTGGAGGGAGGAGACCCAGTACTTC CASSLRTSGWREETQYF
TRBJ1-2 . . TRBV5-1 TGCGCCAGCAGCCCCTCGGGGGGAGAAGGAGGCTACACCTTC CASSPSGGEGGYTF
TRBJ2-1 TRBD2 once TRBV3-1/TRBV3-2 TGTGCCAGCAGCCTTCTAGCGGGAGCCTACAATGAGCAGTTCTTC CASSLLAGAYNEQFF
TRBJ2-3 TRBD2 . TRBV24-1 TGTGCCATCAGTGACGACGGTAGCGGGGGGGCAGAGGCAGATACGCAGTATTTT CAISDDGSGGAEADTQYF
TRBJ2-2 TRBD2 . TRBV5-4 TGTGCCAGCAGCTCTGGGACTAGCGGGGATCCTATACGGAGGGAGCTGTTTTTT CASSSGTSGDPIRRELFF
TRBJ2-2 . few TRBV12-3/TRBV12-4 TGTGCCAGCAGTTTCTTTCCCACCGGGGAGCTGTTTTTT CASSFFPTGELFF
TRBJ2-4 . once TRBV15 TGTGCCACCAGCAGAGGGTTAATTCCCGCAAACTCGAACTTAGCCAAAAACATTCAGTACTTC CATSRGLIPANSNLAKNIQYF
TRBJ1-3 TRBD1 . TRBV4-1 TGCGCCAGCAGCCAGGGGGACAGGATGAAAGGAAACACCATATATTTT CASSQGDRMKGNTIYF
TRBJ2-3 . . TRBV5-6 TGTGCCAGCAGCTTTGAGGTCAGTTACACAGATACGCAGTATTTT CASSFEVSYTDTQYF
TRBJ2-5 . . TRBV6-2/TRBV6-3 TGTGCCAGCAGTTACCCACTCCAGTACTTC CASSYPLQYF
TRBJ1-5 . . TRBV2 TGTGCCAGCAGTGATAGGTGGGCTAATCAGCCCCAGCATTTT CASSDRWANQPQHF
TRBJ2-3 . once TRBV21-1 TGTGCCAGCAGCAAAGAGGACAGGAGCGTACAGAGCACAGATACGCAGTATTTT CASSKEDRSVQSTDTQYF
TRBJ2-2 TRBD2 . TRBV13 TGTGCCAGCAGCGGCGGGGGACTAGCGGGACAGAACACCGGGGAGCTGTTTTTT CASSGGGLAGQNTGELFF
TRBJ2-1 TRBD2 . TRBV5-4 TGTGCCAGCAGTCTCTCCCTACTAGCGGGAAATGCAAATGAGCAGTTCTTC CASSLSLLAGNANEQFF
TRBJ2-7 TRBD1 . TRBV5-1 TGCGCCAGCAGCTCAGGACAGGGGATTTTTTACGAGCAGTACTTC CASSSGQGIFYEQYF
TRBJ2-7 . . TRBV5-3 TGTGCCAGAAGCTTGGAGCTATTAGCGGTAATCCCCTACGAGCAGTACTTC CARSLELLAVIPYEQYF
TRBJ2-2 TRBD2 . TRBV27 TGTGCCAGCAAAACGGGGGGGGAATCCACCGGGGAGCTGTTTTTT CASKTGGESTGELFF
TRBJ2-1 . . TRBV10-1 TGCGCCAGCAGTGACCCCGACTTGTCCTACAATGAGCAGTTCTTC CASSDPDLSYNEQFF
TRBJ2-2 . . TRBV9 TGTGCCACCACGCGAGGCGGGTCCACCGGGGAGCTGTTTTTT CATTRGGSTGELFF
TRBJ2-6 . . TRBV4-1 TGCGCCAGCAGCCAAGATCCCAACTCCGGAGGAGCTGGGGCCAACGTCCTGACTTTC CASSQDPNSGGAGANVLTF
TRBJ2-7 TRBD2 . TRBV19 TGTGCCAGTAGTATAACCTCGGGAGGGACCTACGAGCAGTACTTC CASSITSGGTYEQYF
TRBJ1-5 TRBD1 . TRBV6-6 TGTGCCAGCAGTTACCCCGGGACAGCGGGCGATCAGCCCCAGCATTTT CASSYPGTAGDQPQHF
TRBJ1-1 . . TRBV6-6 TGTGCCAGCAGTTATGAAGGGGGCACTGAAGCTTTCTTT CASSYEGGTEAFF
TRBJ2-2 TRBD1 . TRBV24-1 TGTGCCACCAGTGATCGGGACAGGGGGGAGGTCGGGGAGCTGTTTTTT CATSDRDRGEVGELFF
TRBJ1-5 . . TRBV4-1 TGCGCCAGCAGCCAAGTCTACTATCAGCCCCAGCATTTT CASSQVYYQPQHF
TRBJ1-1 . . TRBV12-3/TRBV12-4 TGTGCCAGCAGTCACCAGGGGAACACTGAAGCTTTCTTT CASSHQGNTEAFF
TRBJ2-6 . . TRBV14 TGTGCCAGCAGCCAAGAACGGTCGGAGACTGGGGCCAACGTCCTGACTTTC CASSQERSETGANVLTF
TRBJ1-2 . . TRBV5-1 TGCGCCAGCAGCTTCGACAGTGACGTCAATGGCTACACCTTC CASSFDSDVNGYTF
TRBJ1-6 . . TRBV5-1 TGCGCCAGCAGCTCTGGCGGGTATAATTCACCCCTCCACTTT CASSSGGYNSPLHF
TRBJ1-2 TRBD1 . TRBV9 TGTGCCAGCAGCGGCGGACGACAGGGGGCATATGGCTACACCTTC CASSGGRQGAYGYTF
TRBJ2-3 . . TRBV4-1 TGCGCCAGCAGCCAAGTGGGGCAGGGGAAGGGGGCAGATACGCAGTATTTT CASSQVGQGKGADTQYF
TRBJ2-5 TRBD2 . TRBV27 TGTGCCAGCAGTAACCCCCCGACTAGCGGGGGAGAGGGGACCCAGTACTTC CASSNPPTSGGEGTQYF
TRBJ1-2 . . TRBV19 TGTGCCAGTAGTATAGGTCAAAATGGCTACACCTTC CASSIGQNGYTF
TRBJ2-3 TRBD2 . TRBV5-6 TGTGCCAGCAGCTCGCCCTTTGGGGGACTAGAGTCAGATACGCAGTATTTT CASSSPFGGLESDTQYF
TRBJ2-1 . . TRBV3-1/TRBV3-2 TGTGCCAGCAGCCGCGGTCTAATAGTGCGGGGAAGGGGTGAGCAGTTCTTC CASSRGLIVRGRGEQFF
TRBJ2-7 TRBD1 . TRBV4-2 TGTGCCAGCAGCCAAGACGGGACAGGGCGAGAGCAGTACTTC CASSQDGTGREQYF
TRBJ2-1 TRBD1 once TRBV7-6 TGTGCCAGCGGACAGGGGTACAATGAGCAGTTCTTC CASGQGYNEQFF
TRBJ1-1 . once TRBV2 TGTGCCAGCAGTGAACGTCAGGGTGACACTGAAGCTTTCTTT CASSERQGDTEAFF
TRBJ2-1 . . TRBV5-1 TGCGCCAGCAGAAGAAGCGGCCCCTACAATGAGCAGTTCTTC CASRRSGPYNEQFF
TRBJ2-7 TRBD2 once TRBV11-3 TGTGCCAGCAGCTTAGATCTTAAACTTGGACTAGCGGACCTAAGGCAGTACTTC CASSLDLKLGLADLRQYF
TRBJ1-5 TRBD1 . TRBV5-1 TGCGCCAGCAGCTTTATGGGACAGCCACGAAGTTGGCCCCAGCATTTT CASSFMGQPRSWPQHF
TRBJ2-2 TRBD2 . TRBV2 TGTGCCAGCACCCTAGCGGGAGCGAACACCGGGGAGCTGTTTTTT CASTLAGANTGELFF
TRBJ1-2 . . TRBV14 TGTGCCAGCAGCCTCATGAACTATGGCTACACCTTC CASSLMNYGYTF
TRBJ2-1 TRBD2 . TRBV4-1 TGCGCCAGCAGCCAAGAGCTGGCGGGGGGGCTTATAGAGCAGTTCTTC CASSQELAGGLIEQFF
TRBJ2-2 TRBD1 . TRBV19 TGTGCCAGTAGTGAGGGGACAGCCGCCACCGGGGAGCTGTTTTTT CASSEGTAATGELFF
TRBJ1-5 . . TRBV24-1 TGTGCCACCAGTGACCCGGACAGCCCGTCGGGGCCCCAGCATTTT CATSDPDSPSGPQHF
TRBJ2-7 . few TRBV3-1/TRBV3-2 TGTGCCAGCGGCGCAGGGACCTACGAGCAGTACTTC CASGAGTYEQYF
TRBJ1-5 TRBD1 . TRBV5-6 TGTGCCAGCAGCCTAGGCGTGACAGGGGTTTATAGCAATCAGCCCCAGCATTTT CASSLGVTGVYSNQPQHF
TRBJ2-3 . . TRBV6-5 TGTGCCAGCAGTTACCCGACAAAAGATACGCAGTATTTT CASSYPTKDTQYF
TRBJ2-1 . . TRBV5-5 TGTGCCAGCAGCTTGTACGGCTACAATGAGCAGTTCTTC CASSLYGYNEQFF
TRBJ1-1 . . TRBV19 TGTGCCAGTACCTACAGTTTCCTTCTTTTCGCTGAAGCTTTCTTT CASTYSFLLFAEAFF
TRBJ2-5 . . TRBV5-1 TGCGCCAGCAGCCCAGGGGTGGGGGAGACCCAGTACTTC CASSPGVGETQYF
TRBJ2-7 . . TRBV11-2 TGTGCCAGCAGCTTAGAGGGCGTACGGGAGCAGTACTTC CASSLEGVREQYF
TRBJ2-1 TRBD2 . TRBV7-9 TGTGCCAGCAGCCCGTACCGTGCGGGGGGGTCCAATGAGCAGTTCTTC CASSPYRAGGSNEQFF
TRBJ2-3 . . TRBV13 TGTGCCAGCAGCTTTTTTAGCGGCCAAAGCACAGATACGCAGTATTTT CASSFFSGQSTDTQYF
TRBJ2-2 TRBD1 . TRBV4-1 TGCGCCAGCAGCCCCGGGACAGTTTACACCGGGGAGCTGTTTTTT CASSPGTVYTGELFF
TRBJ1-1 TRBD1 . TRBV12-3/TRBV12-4 TGTGCCAGCAGTCTACAGGGGAGAGCTGAAGCTTTCTTT CASSLQGRAEAFF
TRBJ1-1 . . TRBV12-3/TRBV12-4 TGTGCCAGCAGTCCCCTCCGGAACACTGAAGCTTTCTTT CASSPLRNTEAFF
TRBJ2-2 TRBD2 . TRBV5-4 TGTGCCAGCAGCCTGCTCAGACTAGCGGGAGTACGCGGGGAGCTGTTTTTT CASSLLRLAGVRGELFF